This TCR beta chain was captured in a study of cytomegalovirus exposure and HLA in healthy donors. Study conclusions and caveats: In a later analysis, DRB1 alleles had the most associated TCRs; HLA-C alleles the fewest.

For this clone: The antigen is unknown.

The PCR had 60 Vbeta and 13 Jbeta primers. The method was immunoSEQ multiplex PCR; TCRdb's version includes in-frame clones alone and lacks a portion of them. The table records about 160,000 clones, about 80% of them present only once. Germline V gives CDR1 SEHNR, CDR2 FQNEAQ (reference sequence). The CDR3 extends over 16 amino acids. Trimming cost V 5 bases and J 5 bases; bases outside gene matches: 8. The source is a middle-aged man in good health and CMV-seronegative. The chain uses TRBV7-9 and TRBJ1-4; 10 bases are shared with TRBD1. The sample taken for sequencing was PBMCs. CDR3 DNA sequence: TGTGCCAGCAGCACACTCGACAGGGGGCGCAATGAAAAACTGTTTTTT. This codes for CASSTLDRGRNEKLFF.